This record looks at one T cell receptor (beta chain) sequence and its context. Its target is not known. The entry originates in a study of cytomegalovirus exposure and HLA in healthy donors. Study-wide results and caveats: Earlier analysis found most TCR beta V segments productive about 90% or about 30% of the time. Relative to equally common others, HLA-associated TCR beta chains showed greater clonal expansion in a later analysis. Across all donors, roughly uniform sequencing depth was an assumption of the presence/absence analyses.

At sampling all donors were nominally healthy, likely with unrecorded immune exposures. The PCR was carried out with 60 Vbeta primers and 13 Jbeta primers. Data came from immunoSEQ multiplex PCR; TCRdb stores just in-frame clones and leaves some out. The table includes over 90,000 clones, around 77% detected once. Between the trimmed V and J ends, which lost 7 bases and 7 bases, there was a span of 22 bases. Germline lookup yields CDR1 SQVTM and CDR2 ANQGSEA. This CDR3 contains 14 residues. The chain recombines TRBV29-1 with TRBJ2-5, with a weak D call TRBD1 (5 bases). Sequenced input: PBMCs. This TCR came from a male donor in good health and CMV-seropositive. CDR3 coding DNA: TGCAGCGCTTCTCGAACTGTCAGGGCAGGGACCCAGTACTTC. This gives the protein CSASRTVRAGTQYF.